These T cell receptor beta chains were read from a single sample in a study of T cell responses to AZD1222 COVID-19 vaccine. Assay used: immunoSEQ multiplex PCR; TCRdb lists only in-frame clones, some missing. Of roughly 260,000 clones in the sample, just over 90% were seen once. The source was peripheral blood, collected on day 0 of AZD1222 vaccination. Receptors were obtained from an adult in good health. The CDR3 runs from the conserved cysteine through the conserved F or W. A D gene is named only where the DNA matches it firmly. Where a row states a size, it is once, few, many or the class of an expanded clone; other rows omit it.

cdr3_nt cdr3_aa j_call clone_size d_call v_call
TGCGCCAGCAGCTCGGGACAGGGAGTTCAAGAGACCCAGTACTTC CASSSGQGVQETQYF TRBJ2-5 - TRBD1 TRBV5-1
TGTGCCAGCAGCTTCGGGACAGGGGATGCGAACACCGGGGAGCTGTTTTTT CASSFGTGDANTGELFF TRBJ2-2 once TRBD1 TRBV7-6
TGTGCCATCAATATGGACAGGGATCAGCCCCAGCATTTT CAINMDRDQPQHF TRBJ1-5 - TRBD1 TRBV10-3
TGCGCCAGCAGCGATCCCGACGGCTATGGCTACACCTTC CASSDPDGYGYTF TRBJ1-2 - - TRBV5-1
TGTGCCAGCGTAAGAGAGGGGTACAACACTGAAGCTTTCTTT CASVREGYNTEAFF TRBJ1-1 - - TRBV19
TGTGCCAGCAGCTTAGTCCCTGTAGCCAAAAACATTCAGTACTTC CASSLVPVAKNIQYF TRBJ2-4 - - TRBV7-2
TGTGCCAGCAGCTCCCAGGGCGGCGGCGCCGATACGCAGTATTTT CASSSQGGGADTQYF TRBJ2-3 once - TRBV7-6
TGTGCCAGCTCACCACCGACCCGCGATACGCAGTATTTT CASSPPTRDTQYF TRBJ2-3 - - TRBV18
TGCGCCAGCAGCTTTCTGGTAGGGAACACCGGGGAGCTGTTTTTT CASSFLVGNTGELFF TRBJ2-2 - - TRBV5-1
TGCGCCAGCAGCAGTTCCGGGACTAGCGGATACAATGAGCAGTTCTTC CASSSSGTSGYNEQFF TRBJ2-1 - TRBD2 TRBV5-1
TGTGCAAGTCGCTTAGAATCGGACAACTCCTACGAGCAGTACTTC CASRLESDNSYEQYF TRBJ2-7 - - TRBV12-2
TGTGCCAGCAGCTTGGACGGGGGGACCGAAAAACTGTTTTTT CASSLDGGTEKLFF TRBJ1-4 - - TRBV7-2
TGTGCCAGCAGCCAACAGGGTGGGAATCAGCCCCAGCATTTT CASSQQGGNQPQHF TRBJ1-5 - - TRBV5-6
TGTGCCAGTAGTCTTACAGGGGGCGCCGATGGCTACACCTTC CASSLTGGADGYTF TRBJ1-2 - TRBD1 TRBV19
TGCAGCGTTATCTCAAGTGGAAACACCATATATTTT CSVISSGNTIYF TRBJ1-3 - - TRBV29-1
TGTGCCAGCAGCTTGGACGGGAACCAGGACGAGCAGTACTTC CASSLDGNQDEQYF TRBJ2-7 - - TRBV5-5
TGTGCCAGCAGCCCGAACCGGACAGGGCATGAAAAACTGTTTTTT CASSPNRTGHEKLFF TRBJ1-4 - TRBD1 TRBV7-9
TGTGCCAGCAGGATTGATACAGGGGGCGGGACTGAAGCTTTCTTT CASRIDTGGGTEAFF TRBJ1-1 - TRBD1 TRBV6-5
TGTGCCAGCAGCTTGGGGGGGGCTAATGAAAAACTGTTTTTT CASSLGGANEKLFF TRBJ1-4 - - TRBV7-9
TGTGCCAGCAGCCTAAACCGGGGGGGGGCTACGGATACGCAGTATTTT CASSLNRGGATDTQYF TRBJ2-3 - TRBD2 TRBV7-9
TGTGCCAGCAGCGTATCGAACACCGGGGAGCTGTTTTTT CASSVSNTGELFF TRBJ2-2 - - TRBV9
TGTGCCAGCAGCCGTCTCGGGACAGATAATGAAAAACTGTTTTTT CASSRLGTDNEKLFF TRBJ1-4 - TRBD1 TRBV6-2/TRBV6-3
TGCGCCAGCAGCTTAAACACAGGCGGGGAGCTGTTTTTT CASSLNTGGELFF TRBJ2-2 - - TRBV5-1
TGTGCCAGTAAGGGGACTAGCGTTATAAATGAGCAGTTCTTC CASKGTSVINEQFF TRBJ2-1 - TRBD2 TRBV19
TGTGCCAGCAGCCAACGGGAGGGGCTGGTACCCCTCCACTTT CASSQREGLVPLHF TRBJ1-6 - - TRBV6-5
TGTGCCAGCAGCTTTTTGATGGGCAGGGACTTGCCTTCACCCCTCCACTTT CASSFLMGRDLPSPLHF TRBJ1-6 - - TRBV5-4
TGCGCCAGCAGCTTTAGGGGGAACACTGAAGCTTTCTTT CASSFRGNTEAFF TRBJ1-1 - - TRBV5-1
TGCGCCAGCAGCTTGGGGGGACAAGGTCGAAACACCATATATTTT CASSLGGQGRNTIYF TRBJ1-3 few - TRBV5-1
TGTGCCAGCAGCCCCGCGGGTGGGTACCAAGAGACCCAGTACTTC CASSPAGGYQETQYF TRBJ2-5 - - TRBV28
TGTGCCAGCAGTGTGGCGGGAGGGCGTGGCAATGAGCAGTTCTTC CASSVAGGRGNEQFF TRBJ2-1 - TRBD2 TRBV25-1
TGCGCCAGCAGGGTGGAAGGTTTGGGCACTGAAGCTTTCTTT CASRVEGLGTEAFF TRBJ1-1 - - TRBV5-1
TGTGCCAGCAGCATTCCGGGACCCCTTGGGCAGTTCTTC CASSIPGPLGQFF TRBJ2-1 - - TRBV7-2
TGTGCCAGCAGCGATCGTCCGAGTAGGGGCTACACCTTC CASSDRPSRGYTF TRBJ1-2 - - TRBV9
TGTGCCATCAGTGATCCCCGGGGTCTGGGCTATGGCTACACCTTC CAISDPRGLGYGYTF TRBJ1-2 once - TRBV10-3
TGTGCCAGCAGCCTGACTAGCGGGAGGACGGATACGCAGTATTTT CASSLTSGRTDTQYF TRBJ2-3 - TRBD2 TRBV3-1/TRBV3-2
TGTGCCCGGGCGGCCACTAACTATGGCTACACCTTC CARAATNYGYTF TRBJ1-2 once - TRBV30
TGTGCCAGCTCACCACTGGTCAGCACAGATACGCAGTATTTT CASSPLVSTDTQYF TRBJ2-3 - - TRBV18